Listed below are T cell receptor beta chains from one sample, sequenced in a study of post-analysis software for immune sequencing data. TCRdb re-derived calls from the PCR reads in MiXCR, one entry per CDR3 protein. The sample includes roughly 580,000 distinct CDR3 sequences, roughly two fifths seen only once; the top ten take more than 1.5%. Sequenced material: blood. The receptor set was obtained from a girl between 5 and 17 years old with multiple sclerosis. Both conserved end residues are part of each CDR3. D genes are given only for firm matches. Clone sizes are given selectively: once, few, many, or a class where the clone is expanded.

TRBJ2-5 | . | TRBV10-3 | . | CAIRDLATAGQYF | TGTGCCATCAGAGACCTCGCTACAGCCGGGCAGTACTTC
TRBJ2-4 | . | TRBV7-9 | . | CASSSGGRIAKNIQYF | TGTGCCAGCAGCTCAGGCGGCAGGATAGCCAAAAACATTCAGTACTTC
TRBJ2-7 | . | TRBV11-3 | TRBD1 | CASNRQGSYEQYF | TGTGCCAGCAATAGACAGGGCTCCTACGAGCAGTACTTC
TRBJ1-2 | once | TRBV4-1 | TRBD1 | CASSQASGTGPNYGYTF | TGCGCCAGCAGCCAGGCCTCCGGGACAGGGCCTAACTATGGCTACACCTTC
TRBJ2-1 | . | TRBV12-3/TRBV12-4 | . | CASSSGQKQEQFF | TGTGCCAGCAGTAGCGGACAGAAGCAGGAGCAGTTCTTC
TRBJ2-6 | . | TRBV20-1 | . | CSANTPYSGANVLTF | TGCAGTGCGAACACACCCTACTCTGGGGCCAACGTCCTGACTTTC
TRBJ2-7 | . | TRBV29-1 | . | CSAGDGEQYF | TGCAGCGCCGGCGATGGCGAGCAGTACTTC
TRBJ2-3 | . | TRBV9 | TRBD2 | CASSVMAGGADTQYF | TGTGCCAGCAGCGTAATGGCGGGAGGCGCAGATACGCAGTATTTT
TRBJ2-3 | once | TRBV7-9 | . | CASSRQDTQYF | TGTGCCAGCAGCCGACAAGATACGCAGTATTTT
TRBJ2-7 | . | TRBV2 | . | CASNLEYEQYF | TGTGCCAGCAATCTAGAGTACGAGCAGTACTTC
TRBJ2-5 | few | TRBV10-3 | . | CAIRDGAGETQYF | TGTGCCATCAGGGACGGGGCAGGGGAGACCCAGTACTTC
TRBJ1-1 | . | TRBV7-8 | TRBD1 | CASSSGRGLALNTEAFF | TGCGCCAGCAGCTCTGGGAGGGGGCTGGCCTTGAACACTGAAGCTTTCTTT
TRBJ2-7 | few | TRBV27 | . | CASSGANLYEQYF | TGTGCCAGCAGCGGGGCCAATCTCTACGAGCAGTACTTC
TRBJ2-5 | few | TRBV20-1 | TRBD2 | CSARDPGLVETQYF | TGCAGTGCTAGAGATCCGGGACTAGTTGAGACCCAGTACTTC
TRBJ1-2 | . | TRBV12-3/TRBV12-4 | TRBD1 | CASSFSGTGGANYGYTF | TGTGCCAGCAGTTTCTCCGGGACAGGGGGAGCTAACTATGGCTACACCTTC
TRBJ2-1 | few | TRBV11-1 | TRBD2 | CASSLRAQPGTSGSRRKENEQFF | TGTGCCAGCAGCCTTCGAGCGCAACCCGGGACTAGCGGGAGTAGGAGAAAAGAGAATGAGCAGTTCTTC
TRBJ2-5 | . | TRBV9 | . | CASSVPGTQETQYF | TGCGCCAGCAGCGTCCCCGGAACCCAAGAGACCCAGTACTTC
TRBJ2-7 | few | TRBV10-3 | TRBD2 | CAISGVSGSPYEQYF | TGTGCCATCAGTGGCGTTAGCGGGAGCCCCTACGAGCAGTACTTC
TRBJ2-7 | . | TRBV7-7 | . | CASSLVAGRAQYF | TGTGCCAGCAGCTTAGTGGCGGGAAGGGCGCAGTACTTC
TRBJ2-7 | many | TRBV12-3/TRBV12-4 | . | CASSLGTNYEQYF | TGTGCCAGCAGTTTGGGCACAAACTACGAGCAGTACTTC
TRBJ1-5 | many | TRBV12-3/TRBV12-4 | . | CASSRDSNQPQHF | TGCGCCAGCAGCCGGGACAGCAATCAGCCCCAGCATTTT
TRBJ2-2 | . | TRBV5-1 | . | CASSLAPRGTGELFF | TGCGCCAGCAGCTTGGCGCCTCGGGGCACCGGGGAGCTGTTTTTT
TRBJ2-3 | . | TRBV6-6 | TRBD1 | CASSYPTGGDTQYF | TGTGCCAGCAGTTACCCGACAGGGGGGGATACGCAGTATTTT
TRBJ2-3 | . | TRBV20-1 | . | CSARDSADTQYF | TGCAGTGCTAGAGATAGCGCAGATACGCAGTATTTT
TRBJ1-5 | . | TRBV6-2/TRBV6-3 | . | CASSYYPQPQHF | TGTGCCAGCAGTTACTACCCTCAGCCCCAGCATTTT
TRBJ2-7 | few | TRBV7-2 | . | CASSPRGAASYEQYF | TGTGCCAGCAGCCCCCGTGGGGCAGCCTCCTACGAGCAGTACTTC
TRBJ2-7 | . | TRBV7-9 | TRBD2 | CASSSGLAGEPYEQYF | TGTGCCAGCAGCTCGGGACTAGCGGGAGAGCCGTACGAGCAGTACTTC